This TCR beta chain was found in a study of T cells in Graves' hyperthyroidism and ophthalmopathy. Looked up from germline, CDR1 is SGHTA and CDR2 is FQGNSA. The CDR3 spans 15 residues. As for this clonotype: An end of the junction differs from the germline gene, which may be a read error.

Ophthalmopathy in the patients scored at least 3 on Clinical Activity Score and at least 4 on NOSPECS grade, lasting under 3 months. The source material, RNA transcripts, was used to amplify TCR beta CDR3 regions. With the HTBI primer set, the TCR CDR3 went through a first round of RT-PCR. One entry per CDR3 protein results from TCRdb running MiXCR on the multiplex PCR reads. The sample has some 50,000 distinct CDR3 sequences, around half seen once. The chain recombines TRBV7-2 with TRBJ1-5; D gene ambiguous. The specimen sequenced was blood. The receptor was isolated from a woman aged 45-65 years with Graves' ophthalmopathy. CDR3 loop: CASGLAGNSNQPQHF. CDR3 nucleotide sequence: TGTGCCAGCGGCTTGGCGGGGAATAGCAATCAGCCCCAGCATTTT.